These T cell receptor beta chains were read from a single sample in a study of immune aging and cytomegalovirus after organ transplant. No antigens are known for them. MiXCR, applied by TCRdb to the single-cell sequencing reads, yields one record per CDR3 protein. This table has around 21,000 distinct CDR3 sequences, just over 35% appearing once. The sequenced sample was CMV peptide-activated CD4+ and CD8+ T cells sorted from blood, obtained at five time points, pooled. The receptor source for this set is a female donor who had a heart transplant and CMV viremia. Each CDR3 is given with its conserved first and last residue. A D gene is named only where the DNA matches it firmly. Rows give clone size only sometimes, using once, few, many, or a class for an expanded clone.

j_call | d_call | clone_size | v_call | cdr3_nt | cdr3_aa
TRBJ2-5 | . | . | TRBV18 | TGTGCCAGCTCACCACCGTACACTCAAAAGACCCGGTACTTC | CASSPPYTQKTRYF
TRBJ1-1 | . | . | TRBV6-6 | TGTGCCAGCAGTAAGGAGGGGCTGAACACTGAAGCTTTCTTT | CASSKEGLNTEAFF
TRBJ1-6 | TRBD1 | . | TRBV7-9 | TGTGCCAGCAGCGAGGGGGCGGATTCACCCCTCCACTTT | CASSEGADSPLHF
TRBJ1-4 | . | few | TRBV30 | TGTGCCTGGGAAACGGGACGCACAACTAATGAAAAACTGTTTTTT | CAWETGRTTNEKLFF
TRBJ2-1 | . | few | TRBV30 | TGTGCTGCGTCCGGGACTGAGCAGTTCTTC | CAASGTEQFF
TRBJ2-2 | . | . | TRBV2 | TGTGCCAGCAGTGAGGGGCGGCTAAAGGTCGGGGAGCTGTTTTTT | CASSEGRLKVGELFF
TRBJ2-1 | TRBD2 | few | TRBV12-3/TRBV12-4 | TGTGCCAGCAGTGGTCCTAGCGGGGAGCAGTTCTTC | CASSGPSGEQFF
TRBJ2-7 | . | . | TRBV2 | TGTGCCAGCAGTCCCAGAAAGGGAGTTTCCTACGAGCAGTACTTC | CASSPRKGVSYEQYF
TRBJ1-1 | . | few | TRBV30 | TGTGCCTGGAGCCCTGGACAGACGAACACTGAAGCTTTCTTT | CAWSPGQTNTEAFF
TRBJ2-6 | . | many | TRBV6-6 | TGTGCCAGCAGTCCCCAAGGGGCCAACGTCCTGACTTTC | CASSPQGANVLTF
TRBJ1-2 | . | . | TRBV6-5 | TGTGCCAGCAGTTACTCGGGCAGACGTAACTATGGCTACACCTTC | CASSYSGRRNYGYTF
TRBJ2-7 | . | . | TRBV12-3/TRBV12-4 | TGTGCCAGCAGTTTGAGGTACAGGGCGTACGAGCAGTACTTC | CASSLRYRAYEQYF
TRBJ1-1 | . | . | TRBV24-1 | TGTGCCACCAGGGGAACAGGGTCGGACACTGAAGCTTTCTTT | CATRGTGSDTEAFF
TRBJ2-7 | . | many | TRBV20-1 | TGCAGTGCTGCGCGTAGCGGCTACGAGCAGTACTTC | CSAARSGYEQYF
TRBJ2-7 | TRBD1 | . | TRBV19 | TGTGCCAGTAGTTTGGACAGGGGGAACGGCGAGCAGTACTTC | CASSLDRGNGEQYF
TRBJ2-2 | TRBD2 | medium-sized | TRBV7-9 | TGTGCCAGCACCCCGACTGAGCGGGGACACACCGGGGAGCTGTTTTTT | CASTPTERGHTGELFF
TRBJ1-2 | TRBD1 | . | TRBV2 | TGTGCCAGCAGTGAAGGGACAGGGGGCGGCTATGGCTACACCTTC | CASSEGTGGGYGYTF
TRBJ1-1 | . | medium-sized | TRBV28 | TGTGCCAGCAGTTTTTTAGGGGTTGAAGCTTTCTTT | CASSFLGVEAFF
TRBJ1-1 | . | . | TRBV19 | TGTGCCAGTAGTATAGGAAGGGGGACTCTGAACACTGAAGCTTTCTTT | CASSIGRGTLNTEAFF
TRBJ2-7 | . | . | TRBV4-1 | TGCGCCAGCAGCCAGTTCCGAGGCACTAAGGAATACTTC | CASSQFRGTKEYF
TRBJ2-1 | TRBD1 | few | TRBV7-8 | TGTGCCAGCAGCCTCCGGGACAGAGAATCCAATGAGCAGTTCTTC | CASSLRDRESNEQFF
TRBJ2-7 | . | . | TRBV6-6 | TGTGCCAGCGGCTCGCGCCCCTACGAGCAGTACTTC | CASGSRPYEQYF
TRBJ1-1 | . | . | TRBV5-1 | TGCGCCAATGGAACGGTGAACACTGAAGCTTTCTTT | CANGTVNTEAFF
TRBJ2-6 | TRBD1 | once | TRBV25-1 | TGTGCCAGCAGTGAAAACAGGGGGCGCTTGTTTGGGGCCAACGTCCTGACTTTC | CASSENRGRLFGANVLTF
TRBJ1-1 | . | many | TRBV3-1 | TGTGCCAGCAGCCACCCGGCAGGCGTTGAAGCTTTCTTT | CASSHPAGVEAFF
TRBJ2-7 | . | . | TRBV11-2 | TGTGCCAGCAGCTTAGTGGAAGCACACTTC | CASSLVEAHF
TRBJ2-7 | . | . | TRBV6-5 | TGTGCCAGCAGAAGCAGATCCTACGAGCAGTACTTC | CASRSRSYEQYF
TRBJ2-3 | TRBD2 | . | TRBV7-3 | TGTGCCAGCAGCTTAACGGGGAGGGCGTCAGATACGCAGTATTTT | CASSLTGRASDTQYF
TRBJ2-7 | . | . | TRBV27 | TGTGCCAGCAGTTTAGGCAGGGCCTCCTACGAGCAGTACTTC | CASSLGRASYEQYF
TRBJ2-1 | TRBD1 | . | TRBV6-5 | TGTGCCAGCAGTTACACCGGGACAGGGGGCAATGAGCAGTTCTTC | CASSYTGTGGNEQFF
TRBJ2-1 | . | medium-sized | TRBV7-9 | TGTGCCAGCAGCTTAGAAGGCAATGAGCAGTTCTTC | CASSLEGNEQFF
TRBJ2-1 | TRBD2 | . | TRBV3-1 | TGTGCCAGCAGCCTGACTAGCGGGGATTACAATGAGCAGTTCTTT | CASSLTSGDYNEQFF